Sequencing of this T cell receptor beta chain was carried out in a study of cytomegalovirus exposure and HLA in healthy donors. The PCR used 60 Vbeta and 13 Jbeta primers. Assay used: immunoSEQ multiplex PCR; TCRdb lists only in-frame clones, some missing. The sample holds 100,000 to 150,000 clones, approximately 80% seen once. The length of the CDR3 is 15 residues. The ends were cut back, 6 bases at V and 5 bases at J, with 16 bases in the middle. Germline CDR1 is SNHLY and CDR2 is FYNNEI. The sequence was collected from a man in his forties or fifties in good health and CMV-seronegative. The rearrangement uses TRBV2 and TRBJ1-4; tentatively, D is TRBD1 (6 bases). The source material was PBMCs. Written as DNA, the CDR3 is TGTGCCAGCAGACCTCGACAGGTACTCAATGAAAAACTGTTTTTT. This translates into CASRPRQVLNEKLFF.